Below are 24 T cell receptor beta chains sequenced from a single sample in a study of shared clonotypes between healthy human individuals (dated by TCRdb to 2020 to 2021). Library preparation used the immunoSEQ multiplex PCR assay. TCRdb obtained this table from immuneACCESS and retained in-frame rearrangements with V and J assigned. These tables miss some clones; where compared with another copy, unresolved V genes account for less than half of the shortfall, and the remainder is unexplained. This sample lists about 1,500,000 clones; 95% to 97% were detected once. In total, the top ten clones hold approximately 1% of the sample. Sequencing input: naive CD4+ T cells sorted from blood. What this sample's cell subset or site label stands for: CD45RA+ positively selected. These receptors came from a young man in good health.

The chain is built from TRBV19 and TRBJ1-3; D ambiguous. V was pared by 10 bases and J by 0 bases, with 7 bases between. The germline gives CDR1 LNHDA, CDR2 SQIVND (reference sequence). The CDR3 totals 12 residues. CDR3 in DNA: TGTGCCACGTCCAGCTCTGGAAACACCATATATTTT. Translated, it gives CATSSSGNTIYF.

This chain connects TRBV20-1 to TRBJ2-7; maybe TRBD2 (6 bases). This CDR3 is built from 11 residues. Between the trimmed V and J ends, which lost 6 bases and 5 bases, there was a span of 11 bases. Germline CDR1 reads DFQATT; CDR2 reads SNEGSKA (reference sequence). The CDR3 sequence is CSADSSDEQYF. CDR3 sequence (DNA): TGCAGTGCAGACTCTAGCGACGAGCAGTACTTC.

This rearrangement joins TRBV18 to TRBJ1-1; 7 positions match TRBD1. Germline V gene sequence: CDR1 KGHSH, CDR2 LQKENI. The CDR3 runs to 16 residues. V trimming: 3 bases; J trimming: 3 bases; junction bases outside the gene matches: 10. The CDR3 sequence: CASSPLPTGKDTEAFF. CDR3 in DNA: TGTGCCAGCTCACCTCTCCCGACAGGGAAGGACACTGAAGCTTTCTTT. Full variable domain (missing parts from reference TRBV18 and TRBJ1-1): NAGVMQNPRHLVRRRGQEARLRCSPMKGHSHVYWYRQLPEEGLKFMVYLQKENIIDESGMPKERFSAEFPKEGPSILRIQQVVRGDSAAYFCASSPLPTGKDTEAFFGQGTRLTVV.

This sequence joins TRBV5-1 and TRBJ2-7; possibly TRBD1 or TRBD2 for D (5 bases each). The CDR3 is made up of 15 amino acids. With 1 base removed from V and 6 bases from J, the gap between germline ends came to 17 bases. Germline assignment: CDR1 SGHRS and CDR2 YFSETQ. CDR3: CASSLLSGTVSEQYF. The CDR3 coding sequence is TGCGCCAGCAGCTTGCTCTCTGGGACGGTTAGCGAGCAGTACTTC. Drawing the rest from reference TRBV5-1 and TRBJ2-7, the complete variable domain is KAGVTQTPRYLIKTRGQQVTLSCSPISGHRSVSWYQQTPGQGLQFLFEYFSETQRNKGNFPGRFSGRQFSNSRSEMNVSTLELGDSALYLCASSLLSGTVSEQYFGPGTRLTVT.

V and J are TRBV28 and TRBJ1-5, with D possibly being TRBD1 (6 bases). CDR1 and CDR2 (germline): MDHEN, SYDVKM. The CDR3 has 16 amino acids. Trimming removed 0 bases from V and 3 bases from J, with 12 bases in between. This CDR3 is CASSLWGRGYNQPQHF. The CDR3 DNA follows: TGTGCCAGCAGTTTATGGGGCAGGGGATACAATCAGCCCCAGCATTTT. Complete variable domain (other parts from reference TRBV28 and TRBJ1-5): DVKVTQSSRYLVKRTGEKVFLECVQDMDHENMFWYRQDPGLGLRLIYFSYDVKMKEKGDIPEGYSVSREKKERFSLILESASTNQTSMYLCASSLWGRGYNQPQHFGDGTRLSIL.

Remarks on this clone: The identical CDR3 is also encoded by other nucleotide sequences in the sample. CDR3: CASSFSGLETQYF. The CDR3 region has the DNA TGCGCCAGCAGCTTCTCAGGGTTAGAGACCCAGTACTTC. The rearrangement links TRBV5-1 to TRBJ2-5, with a weak D call TRBD1 (5 bases). CDR1 SGHRS and CDR2 YFSETQ come from the germline V gene. This CDR3 is built from 13 residues. V lost 2 bases and J lost 4, with 9 bases in between.

The chain recombines TRBV4-3 with TRBJ2-2, with D perhaps matching TRBD1 (6 bases). The CDR3 length is 18 residues. Trimming shortened V by 3 bases and J by 5 bases, and 22 bases separated the two germline ends. CDR1 is LGHNA, CDR2 YSLEER, per germline. CDR3 protein: CASSHNTGFSTKTGELFF. The DNA of the CDR3 is TGCGCCAGCAGCCACAATACAGGGTTTTCAACCAAGACCGGGGAGCTGTTTTTT.

This chain uses TRBV11-2 with TRBJ2-7, with D hard to call. The V end lost 6 bases, the J end lost 2 bases, and 8 bases lay between the germline ends. This CDR3 is built from 12 residues. Germline V CDR1 and CDR2: SGHAT, FQNNGV. The CDR3 coding sequence is TGTGCCAGCAGAGATCGGACCTACGAGCAGTACTTC. It is translated as CASRDRTYEQYF. Supplemented by reference TRBV11-2 and TRBJ2-7, the full variable domain reads EAGVAQSPRYKIIEKRQSVAFWCNPISGHATLYWYQQILGQGPKLLIQFQNNGVVDDSQLPKDRFSAERLKGVDSTLKIQPAKLEDSAVYLCASRDRTYEQYFGPGTRLTVT.

This chain uses TRBV7-2 with TRBJ2-2, with D possibly being TRBD1 or TRBD2 (6 bases each). CDR3 length equals 14 residues. Germline V lookup: CDR1 SGHTA, CDR2 FQGNSA. Between the trimmed V and J ends, which lost 7 bases and 4 bases, there was a span of 13 bases. CDR3 region: CASTLGGSTGELFF. The CDR3 DNA reads TGTGCCAGCACCCTAGGGGGGTCCACCGGGGAGCTGTTTTTT.

V and J are TRBV11-2 and TRBJ2-3, with 11 bases aligning to TRBD2. The J segment lost 3 bases and the V segment lost 7 bases, leaving 9 bases of the junction unmatched. There are 16 residues in the CDR3. Germline CDR1 is SGHAT and CDR2 is FQNNGV. CDR3 bases: TGTGCCAGCACCCAGGGTCCTAGCGGGAGGACAGATACGCAGTATTTT. Encoded protein: CASTQGPSGRTDTQYF.

The V call is TRBV28, the J call TRBJ1-2; no clear D. Germline CDR1 reads MDHEN; CDR2 reads SYDVKM. This CDR3 contains 12 residues. V was cut by 2 bases and J by 8 bases, with 9 bases left in between. CDR3 sequence reads: CASSLPGWGYTF. CDR3 DNA: TGTGCCAGCAGTTTACCCGGGTGGGGCTACACCTTC.

V is TRBV7-6 and J is TRBJ2-7; TRBD1 matches 7 bases. The CDR3 is made up of 13 amino acids. CDR1 is SGHVS and CDR2 is FNYEAQ in the germline V gene. V gave up 5 bases and J gave up 3 bases; unmatched junction bases: 4. CDR3 in amino acids: CASSPDRLYEQYF. CDR3 DNA: TGTGCCAGCAGCCCGGACAGGCTCTACGAGCAGTACTTC.

CDR3 in DNA: TGTGCCAGCAGTGAGGAGAATAGCGGGCCCCATAATGAGCAGTTCTTC. It translates to CASSEENSGPHNEQFF. The gene calls are TRBV6-4 and TRBJ2-1; 7 nucleotides agree with TRBD2. The CDR3 sequence is 16 residues long. V lost 3 bases, J lost 7 bases, and 12 bases stayed unmatched. The germline gives CDR1 MRHNA, CDR2 SNTAGT.

The V gene is TRBV28, the J gene TRBJ2-2; 7 nucleotides line up with TRBD2. J gave up 4 bases and V 7 bases, and 6 bases lay outside the gene matches. The CDR3 totals 14 residues. Germline lookup yields CDR1 MDHEN and CDR2 SYDVKM. CDR3 residues: CASKEREFTGELFF. The CDR3 DNA sequence: TGTGCCAGCAAAGAGCGGGAATTCACCGGGGAGCTGTTTTTT.

This clone was seen a few times. The chain combines TRBV2 with TRBJ1-1; TRBD1 might be the D (5 bases). From germline, CDR1 is SNHLY and CDR2 FYNNEI. The CDR3 has 13 amino acids. V lost 6 bases, J lost 5 bases, and 13 bases lay in between. CDR3 protein: CASRAQGGTEAFF. The CDR3 DNA is TGTGCCAGCAGAGCTCAGGGTGGGACTGAAGCTTTCTTT.

The rearrangement joins TRBV19 to TRBJ2-7, with D uncertain. The CDR3 is made up of 14 amino acids. CDR1 and CDR2 (germline): LNHDA, SQIVND (reference sequence). Trimming removed 4 bases from V and 2 bases from J, with 12 bases in between. CDR3 sequence reads: CASSRGLSTYEQYF. The CDR3 DNA reads as TGTGCCAGTAGTAGGGGATTAAGCACCTACGAGCAGTACTTC. The full variable domain, with the rest looked up from reference TRBV19 and TRBJ2-7, is DGGITQSPKYLFRKEGQNVTLSCEQNLNHDAMYWYRQDPGQGLRLIYYSQIVNDFQKGDIAEGYSVSREKKESFPLTVTSAQKNPTAFYLCASSRGLSTYEQYFGPGTRLTVT.

There are a few counts of this clone. The chain uses TRBV15 and TRBJ1-2, with D perhaps matching TRBD1 (6 bases). Germline values: CDR1 LNHNV, CDR2 YYDKDF (reference sequence). Trimming left V 1 base short and J 11 bases short, with 11 bases between. The CDR3 spans 12 residues. CDR3 in DNA: TGTGCCACCAGCAGAGTAACAGGGTTTTACACCTTC. Its protein product is CATSRVTGFYTF.

Notes on this clone: The sample carries other DNA sequences with the same CDR3. The J gene is TRBJ2-1, the V gene TRBV5-1; D ambiguous. The germline V and J ends were trimmed by 0 bases and 6 bases, with 7 bases remaining between them. The CDR3 is 13 residues long. Looked up from germline, CDR1 is SGHRS and CDR2 is YFSETQ. This CDR3 is CASSLGVGNEQFF. Here the CDR3 DNA reads TGCGCCAGCAGCTTGGGCGTGGGCAATGAGCAGTTCTTC.

Here the CDR3 reads CASSYYGAGEQFF. The CDR3, as DNA: TGTGCCAGCAGTTACTATGGGGCAGGTGAGCAGTTCTTC. V usage is TRBV6-6 and J usage is TRBJ2-1; a weak D match, TRBD1 (5 bases). CDR1 and CDR2 (germline): MNHNY, SVGAGI (reference sequence). The V and J ends lost 1 base and 9 bases respectively, with 10 bases between them. This CDR3 is built from 13 residues.

The chain recombines TRBV28 with TRBJ2-7, with 9 bases aligning to TRBD1. Trimming took 6 bases from V and 6 from J; bases not matched to a gene: 6. CDR3 length: 13 residues. The V gene's germline CDR1 is MDHEN and CDR2 SYDVKM. The CDR3 loop is CASRDTGGGEQYF. The CDR3 DNA reads TGTGCCAGCAGGGACACAGGGGGCGGCGAGCAGTACTTC.

V usage is TRBV7-9 and J usage is TRBJ1-4; a weak D match, TRBD1 (6 bases). Trimming cost V 5 bases and J 6 bases, with 19 bases left between them. Germline assignment: CDR1 SEHNR and CDR2 FQNEAQ (reference sequence). The CDR3 runs 16 residues. The CDR3, as DNA: TGTGCCAGCAGCGGGACAACCTCACTTACGGATGAAAAACTGTTTTTT. Translated, it gives CASSGTTSLTDEKLFF.

This chain joins TRBV28 and TRBJ2-3, with TRBD2 identical over 7 bases. The germline V gene encodes CDR1 MDHEN and CDR2 SYDVKM. Trimming removed 8 bases from V and 0 bases from J; junction bases left unmatched: 11. The CDR3 totals 16 residues. CDR3: CASHPKGRASTDTQYF. The CDR3 DNA reads TGTGCCAGCCATCCTAAAGGGAGGGCCAGCACAGATACGCAGTATTTT.

The J gene is TRBJ1-1, the V gene TRBV4-2; D remains unclear. There are 15 residues in the CDR3. Germline V lookup: CDR1 LGHNA, CDR2 YNFKEQ. V was clipped by 0 bases and J by 5 bases, with 13 bases between them. DNA for the CDR3: TGTGCCAGCAGCCAAGACCCGGGAGGGTTGACTGAAGCTTTCTTT. It encodes CASSQDPGGLTEAFF.

The CDR3 region has the DNA TGTGCCAGTAGTATGGACAGGGGGCTGGCCGGGGAGCTGTTTTTT. This gives the protein CASSMDRGLAGELFF. The chain uses TRBV19 and TRBJ2-2; 11 bases are shared with TRBD1. CDR1 and CDR2 from the germline V gene are LNHDA and SQIVND (reference sequence). The CDR3 loop spans 15 amino acids. V lost 3 bases and J lost 6; bases outside the gene matches: 3.